The T cell receptor beta chain described here comes from a study of beta chain features in type 1 diabetes. Germline-derived CDR1 and CDR2 are MNHEY and SVGAGI. J lost 5 bases, V lost 6 bases, and 5 bases had no gene match. The CDR3 totals 14 residues. Expressed TCRB transcripts were sequenced after all isolated RNA was converted to cDNA. TCRdb keeps only in-frame clones here, not all; method: immunoSEQ multiplex PCR. Among approximately 600,000 clones listed, around 12% were seen once. General study results and limits: When Type 1 diabetes patients were examined, their TCRB CDR3s proved moderately but significantly shorter in all four CD4+ subsets. Insertion counts at VDJ junctions were lower in type 1 diabetes patients, who also showed more deletions there.

Per donor, one heparinised blood draw averaged roughly 110 mL. This clone was found a few times. Its antigen is unidentified. This receptor was identified in a man aged 25 to 45 with type 1 diabetes. The chain links TRBV6-5 to TRBJ2-5; 11 nucleotides match TRBD2. Sequencing was carried out using naive CD4+ T cells from blood. Here the CDR3 reads CASRSSGGGETQYF. The CDR3 DNA sequence: TGTGCCAGCAGGAGTAGCGGGGGGGGTGAGACCCAGTACTTC.